The 29 T cell receptor beta chains below come from one sample, sequenced in a study of CD8 T cells in ankylosing spondylitis. Findings of the study overall: The study identified a TCR beta motif of several highly homologous variants that appeared characteristic of ankylosing spondylitis blood.

These receptors' targets are unknown. In TCRdb, the 5' RACE reads were re-called with MiXCR into one record per CDR3 protein. The sample has 450,000 to 550,000 distinct CDR3 sequences, roughly 5% seen once; the top ten hold under 4.5%. Sequenced sample: blood, either unsorted or a sorted T cell fraction (not recorded which). Every receptor here comes from a male donor with ankylosing spondylitis.

CDR3 in amino acids: CATSDLLGGELFF. DNA for the CDR3: TGTGCCACCAGTGATTTGCTAGGCGGGGAGCTGTTTTTT. V is TRBV24-1 and J is TRBJ2-2; D is ambiguous. This CDR3 is 13 amino acids long. Germline CDR1 is KGHDR and CDR2 is SFDVKD. The ends were cut back, 0 bases at V and 7 bases at J, with 5 bases in the middle.

V usage is TRBV7-2 and J usage is TRBJ1-6; D perhaps matches TRBD1 (6 bases). The germline V and J ends were trimmed by 1 base and 7 bases, with 11 bases remaining between them. From germline, CDR1 is SGHTA and CDR2 FQGNSA. This CDR3 is 15 amino acids long. CDR3 nucleotides: TGTGCCAGCAGCTTAGTGGGGGCTCGGAATTCACCCCTCCACTTT. Translating it yields CASSLVGARNSPLHF.

This clonotype was counted ten times or more. This chain uses TRBV29-1 with TRBJ1-2, with 8 nucleotides matching TRBD1. From germline, CDR1 is SQVTM and CDR2 ANQGSEA. V shed 2 bases, J shed 6 bases, and the junction held 2 bases outside the gene matches. The CDR3 runs 12 residues. The CDR3 region has the DNA TGCAGCGTTGAACCAGGGGGCCATGGCTACACCTTC. Its translation is CSVEPGGHGYTF.

This clonotype has a handful of counts. The rearrangement links TRBV7-2 to TRBJ2-1; D perhaps matches TRBD2 (7 bases). This CDR3 has 16 residues. Trimming shortened V by 5 bases and J by 10 bases, and 24 bases separated the two germline ends. The germline CDR1 and CDR2 sequences are SGHTA and FQGNSA. The CDR3 DNA reads as TGTGCCAGCAGCGCACCGAGGGGAGGGGGAAGGAGGGAGCAGTTCTTC. Amino acids: CASSAPRGGGRREQFF.

This clonotype was seen a handful of times. V gene TRBV7-9 combines with J gene TRBJ2-7; unclear D gene. The V and J ends lost 5 bases and 0 bases respectively, with 17 bases between them. Germline V gene data show CDR1 as SEHNR and CDR2 as FQNEAQ (reference sequence). The CDR3 loop spans 16 amino acids. The CDR3 spells CASSALGLLSSYEQYF. The DNA for the CDR3 is TGTGCCAGCAGCGCATTGGGTTTATTGAGCTCCTACGAGCAGTACTTC.

This clonotype was counted many times. The rearrangement joins TRBV27 to TRBJ1-3; TRBD1 is a possible D gene (5 bases). The germline CDR1 and CDR2 sequences are MNHEY and SMNVEV (reference sequence). The CDR3 sequence is 14 residues long. V was trimmed by 1 base and J by 4 bases, leaving 8 bases between them. This CDR3 reads CASSLWGPGNTIYF. CDR3 nucleotide sequence: TGTGCCAGCAGTTTATGGGGCCCCGGAAACACCATATATTTT.

The sample holds many counts of this clonotype. This chain joins TRBV6-1 and TRBJ1-2; the D gene is possibly TRBD1 (5 bases). The CDR3 spans 15 residues. The V and J ends lost 6 bases and 2 bases respectively, with 16 bases between them. CDR1 is MNHNS and CDR2 is SASEGT in the germline V gene. Here the CDR3 reads CASRGIWTQNYGYTF. For the CDR3, the DNA is TGTGCCAGCAGAGGGATTTGGACACAGAACTATGGCTACACCTTC.

This clonotype was picked up many times. V is TRBV5-1 and J is TRBJ1-4; D unclear. The V end lost 7 bases, the J end lost 5 bases, and 15 bases lay between the germline ends. There are 14 residues in the CDR3. Germline values: CDR1 SGHRS, CDR2 YFSETQ. The CDR3 reads CASSPGSGNEKLFF. CDR3 coding DNA: TGCGCCAGCTCTCCCGGAAGCGGCAATGAAAAACTGTTTTTT.

Turning to this clonotype: This may arise from a read error, as a much more abundant clone is one base away. The chain recombines TRBV4-1 with TRBJ2-1; D remains ambiguous. The germline CDR1 and CDR2 sequences are MGHRA and YSYEKL. V was cut by 8 bases and J by 6 bases, with 14 bases left in between. The CDR3 loop spans 13 amino acids. CDR3 amino acids: CASAPGRVNEQFF. CDR3 bases: TGCGCCAGCGCCCCCGGCCGCGTCAATGAGCAGTTCTTC.

This clonotype was counted many times. The V gene is TRBV12-3 or TRBV12-4, the J gene TRBJ2-6; D may be TRBD1 (5 bases). The CDR3 consists of 15 residues. V was shortened by 6 bases and J by 0 bases, with 9 bases between the two germline ends. The CDR3, as DNA: TGTGCCAGCAGCCCAACAGGCTCTGGGGCCAACGTCCTGACTTTC. It translates to CASSPTGSGANVLTF.

This clonotype was observed at least ten times. The gene calls are TRBV29-1 and TRBJ2-3; 10 bases agree with TRBD2. CDR1 and CDR2 (germline): SQVTM, ANQGSEA. With V trimmed by 3 bases and J by 3 bases, 6 bases remained unmatched. The CDR3 has 15 residues. The CDR3: CSVEPASGRTDTQYF. The CDR3 DNA reads as TGCAGCGTTGAGCCGGCTAGCGGGAGAACAGATACGCAGTATTTT.

This clonotype was counted between two and nine times. The chain joins TRBV3-1 to TRBJ1-3; the D gene is possibly TRBD1 (5 bases). Germline V gene sequence: CDR1 LGHDT, CDR2 YNNKEL (reference sequence). Trimming shortened V by 6 bases and J by 0 bases, and 12 bases separated the two germline ends. This CDR3 has 15 residues. The CDR3 sequence is CASSQGRNSGNTIYF. As DNA, the CDR3 is TGTGCCAGCAGTCAGGGACGGAACTCTGGAAACACCATATATTTT. The full variable domain, its missing parts supplied by reference TRBV3-1 and TRBJ1-3, is DTAVSQTPKYLVTQMGNDKSIKCEQNLGHDTMYWYKQDSKKFLKIMFSYNNKELIINETVPNRFSPKSPDKAHLNLHINSLELGDSAVYFCASSQGRNSGNTIYFGEGSWLTVV.

This clonotype was seen at least ten times. The chain links TRBV11-2 to TRBJ2-4; TRBD1 aligns across 12 bases. V trimming: 6 bases; J trimming: 0 bases; junction bases outside the gene matches: 9. The CDR3 has 18 residues. Germline loops: CDR1 SGHAT, CDR2 FQNNGV. CDR3 DNA sequence: TGTGCCAGCAGACCCGGGACAGGGGGCAGAGGAGCCAAAAACATTCAGTACTTC. Protein: CASRPGTGGRGAKNIQYF.

This clonotype was seen a handful of times. The chain joins TRBV20-1 to TRBJ2-7, with TRBD1 identical over 9 bases. V lost 6 bases and J lost 5; bases outside the gene matches: 11. Germline V gives CDR1 DFQATT, CDR2 SNEGSKA (reference sequence). CDR3 size: 14 residues. The CDR3 coding sequence is TGCAGTGCCACTGATGGGACAGGGAGAAACGAGCAGTACTTC. This codes for CSATDGTGRNEQYF.

This clonotype has a count of ten or more. V is TRBV12-3 or TRBV12-4 and J is TRBJ1-2, with 7 bases fitting TRBD1. The CDR3 runs 13 residues. V shed 5 bases, J shed 8 bases, and the junction held 8 bases outside the gene matches. DNA for the CDR3: TGTGCCAGCAGTGCGACAGGGACGGAGGGCTACACCTTC. This gives the protein CASSATGTEGYTF.

At least ten counts were recorded for this clonotype. V is TRBV6-2 or TRBV6-3 and J is TRBJ1-5; D ambiguous. The CDR3 is 15 residues long. The germline CDR1 and CDR2 sequences are MNHEY and SVGEGT. Trimming took off 6 bases at V and 5 bases at J, with 17 bases between the two ends. The CDR3 is CASRPGPQLHQPQHF. The CDR3 nucleotides read TGTGCCAGCAGGCCCGGGCCCCAGTTGCATCAGCCCCAGCATTTT.

This clonotype was counted at least ten times. The V and J genes are TRBV6-1 and TRBJ2-7; TRBD2 is a possible D gene (6 bases). Trimming shortened V by 8 bases and J by 2 bases, and 13 bases separated the two germline ends. Germline CDR1 and CDR2: MNHNS and SASEGT. This CDR3 spans 13 amino acids. This chain's CDR3 is CASSREFPYEQYF. For the CDR3, the DNA is TGTGCCAGCTCCCGGGAGTTCCCCTACGAGCAGTACTTC.

Comment on this clonotype: Relative to the germline gene, one junction end is altered; a read error may explain this. This chain connects TRBV28 to TRBJ2-3; no definite D call. Germline V gives CDR1 MDHEN, CDR2 SYDVKM. This CDR3 has 12 residues. CDR3 nucleotides: TGTACCAGCAGTTTAGGGACAGATACGCAGTATTTT. It translates to CTSSLGTDTQYF.

The V and J genes are TRBV9 and TRBJ2-7; D perhaps matches TRBD1 (5 bases). The V and J ends lost 0 bases and 4 bases respectively, with 8 bases between them. CDR3 length: 13 amino acids. CDR1 and CDR2 (germline): SGDLS, YYNGEE. CDR3 amino acids: CASSVGTKYEQYF. The CDR3 DNA follows: TGTGCCAGCAGCGTAGGGACAAAATACGAGCAGTACTTC.

This clonotype was found many times. The V gene is TRBV29-1, the J gene TRBJ1-2; D possibly corresponds to TRBD1 (5 bases). Trimming left V 5 bases short and J 7 bases short, with 26 bases between. The germline V gene has CDR1 SQVTM and CDR2 ANQGSEA. The CDR3 has 16 residues. In DNA form, the CDR3 reads TGCAGCGTTCGGGGTACCAGGACCTCGAAAGGGGTTGGCTACACCTTC. Its translation is CSVRGTRTSKGVGYTF.

This clonotype appeared a few times. The V gene is TRBV30, the J gene TRBJ2-2; 9 nucleotides match TRBD1. Germline values: CDR1 GTSNPN, CDR2 SVGIG (reference sequence). CDR3 length equals 16 residues. Trimming took 4 bases from V and 2 from J; bases not matched to a gene: 8. The CDR3, as DNA: TGTGCCTGGATCGGGGGACAGGGCCCTAACACCGGGGAGCTGTTTTTT. It codes for CAWIGGQGPNTGELFF.

This clonotype was seen many times. The V call is TRBV7-9, the J call TRBJ2-1; 11 positions match TRBD1. This CDR3 contains 15 residues. Trimming took 3 bases from V and 4 from J; bases not matched to a gene: 2. Germline-derived CDR1 and CDR2 are SEHNR and FQNEAQ (reference sequence). Here the CDR3 DNA reads TGTGCCAGCAGCTTCGGGACAGGGGGATACAATGAGCAGTTCTTC. Its translation is CASSFGTGGYNEQFF.

The chain has TRBV5-1 and TRBJ1-5; 8 bases map to TRBD1. V lost 3 bases to trimming and J lost 7 bases; unmatched junction nucleotides: 9. CDR1 and CDR2 (germline): SGHRS, YFSETQ. The CDR3 extends over 15 amino acids. CDR3 residues: CASSWTGWADQPQHF. In DNA, the CDR3 is TGCGCCAGCAGCTGGACAGGGTGGGCGGACCAGCCCCAGCATTTT.

This clonotype was seen at least ten times. The chain couples TRBV27 to TRBJ2-1, with a possible D match to TRBD2 (6 bases). V was pared by 3 bases and J by 0 bases, with 12 bases between. The CDR3 totals 16 residues. Germline CDR1 reads MNHEY; CDR2 reads SMNVEV (reference sequence). This CDR3 is CASSFLALSSYNEQFF. In DNA, the CDR3 is TGTGCCAGCAGTTTCCTAGCGTTGAGCTCCTACAATGAGCAGTTCTTC.

This clonotype has ten or more counts. The chain carries TRBV4-3 and TRBJ1-1, with TRBD1 as a possible D gene (6 bases). V was shortened by 1 base and J by 5 bases, with 8 bases between the two germline ends. This CDR3 comprises 13 residues. Germline V gene data show CDR1 as LGHNA and CDR2 as YSLEER. As DNA, the CDR3 is TGCGCCAGCAGCCAAGGGGGGGCTACTGAAGCTTTCTTT. It is translated as CASSQGGATEAFF.

This clonotype occurred many times. The CDR3 spells CASSPRLGGEKLFF. CDR3 bases: TGTGCCAGCAGCCCCCGACTAGGCGGTGAAAAACTGTTTTTT. The chain is built from TRBV11-2 and TRBJ1-4; D gene unclear. Germline CDR1 is SGHAT and CDR2 is FQNNGV. V lost 5 bases, J lost 7 bases, and 14 bases lay in between. This CDR3 is 14 amino acids long.

This clonotype has a count of ten or more. The chain couples TRBV20-1 to TRBJ2-7; tentative D call: TRBD2 (6 bases). The CDR3 spans 13 residues. Trimming stripped 6 bases from V and 3 bases from J, with 15 bases between. In germline, CDR1 is DFQATT, CDR2 SNEGSKA (reference sequence). The CDR3 DNA is TGCAGTGCCGCGGGACTCATAAACTACGAGCAGTACTTC. It yields the protein CSAAGLINYEQYF.

The gene calls are TRBV7-9 and TRBJ1-1; D is ambiguous. Germline CDR1 and CDR2: SEHNR and FQNEAQ (reference sequence). Trimming shortened V by 6 bases and J by 0 bases, and 20 bases separated the two germline ends. The length of the CDR3 is 17 residues. As DNA, the CDR3 is TGTGCCAGCAGTCGCCCGACGGCAGCTAACATGAACACTGAAGCTTTCTTT. It specifies CASSRPTAANMNTEAFF.

There are many counts of this clonotype. The gene calls are TRBV6-2 or TRBV6-3 and TRBJ2-3; no reliable D call. The germline CDR1 and CDR2 sequences are MNHEY and SVGEGT. This CDR3 spans 12 amino acids. Trimming shortened V by 4 bases and J by 5 bases, and 7 bases separated the two germline ends. The CDR3 DNA follows: TGTGCCAGCAGTTCCCGCATAGATACGCAGTATTTT. Amino acid sequence: CASSSRIDTQYF.